This T cell receptor beta chain stems from a study of cytomegalovirus exposure and HLA in healthy donors (dated by TCRdb to the late 2010s). Looking at the study overall: In an earlier analysis of some 610 of the donors, approximately 260 Gb of sequence data and just under 120 million unique TCR beta sequences from about 190 million T cells were reported. An early release covering over 500 HLA-typed donors comprised approximately 300 gigabases of sequencing data and tens of millions of unique TCR sequences. Of the approximately 400 genotyped donors, around 81% fell in the genetic ancestry cluster associated with self-reported Caucasian donors. The study aimed to test whether cataloging public T cell receptors could reveal signatures of past pathogen exposure. Using immunosequencing, the study profiled T cell repertoires from about 650 subjects and related those repertoires to cytomegalovirus serostatus. Along with the roughly 670-subject first cohort, a separate validation cohort of over a hundred different subjects was used. To predict cytomegalovirus infection status, the study combined high-throughput TCR immunosequencing, statistical association of individual TCRs with disease status, and machine learning. In a later analysis, previously published TCR beta repertoires from about 670 donors were re-analyzed and high-resolution HLA genotyping was added so that TCR occurrence patterns could be studied. The later analysis used no new phenotypic data to find candidate immune exposures, relying instead on TCR beta sequences and their occurrence across donors. An earlier analysis of more than 450 of the donors used high-throughput TCR beta sequencing to judge whether each TCR beta V gene segment behaved as functional or pseudogenic. Alongside the repertoire data, information on donor age, sex, ethnicity and CMV serostatus was compiled. In a later genetic analysis, genome-wide SNP genotypes for about three fifths of the roughly 670 donors were used, and that subset was treated as a discovery cohort. All discovery cohort repertoires had been generated using a single sequencing platform. Class I and class II HLA loci were covered by the typing at four-digit resolution. The number of typed donors differed by locus: 629-630 for A, B, C, DRB1 and DQB1; some 500 for DQA1; 606 for DPA1; and 400 to 480 for DPB1. A handful of DR-DQ haplotypes were handled as single units for association and clustering because linkage in the cohort was strong. Among roughly 400 genotyped donors of the cohort, an average of around 240,000 unique TCR beta nucleotide sequences was sequenced per donor, of which about 18% were non-productive. General findings and caveats noted by the study authors: Strong co-occurrence of HLA alleles, especially DR and DQ, made assigning TCR associations to individual alleles difficult. This cohort had only TCR beta chains sequenced, and the lack of alpha or paired-chain data limited which features could be detected. Most TCR sequences were observed very rarely across donors, whereas some public TCRs were present in many individuals. According to the authors, the approach could potentially be generalized to other disease states and immunological phenotypes. In a later analysis, several top co-occurrence clusters were reported to appear linked to parvovirus B19, influenza, CMV and Epstein-Barr virus. An association between a missense DCLRE1C variant and V-gene and J-gene trimming of TCR beta chains was found in a later genetic analysis and replicated in an independent cohort. At a false discovery rate of 0.05, a later analysis linked 16,951 TCR beta sequences to specific HLA alleles. In vitro tests confirmed that a few of the cytomegalovirus-associated TCR beta chains recognize cytomegalovirus antigens. The presence/absence analyses assumed that sequencing depth was roughly uniform across donors, and that assumption may not be true. According to a later genetic analysis, donors in an Asian-associated ancestry cluster had fewer N-insertions in productive TCRs than the approximately 710-donor mean. In an earlier analysis of more than 450 of the donors, most TCR beta V segments were observed in productive rearrangements about 87% or about 30% of the time, broadly matching IMGT annotations. A total of 150 to 200 TCR beta chains were listed by the study as associated with cytomegalovirus. Because counts were too low, 15 or so rarely observed V segments, including chromosome 9 orphons, were excluded from the earlier analysis of 587 of the donors. Because HLA typing was unavailable for some donors at each locus, only the typed subset was used in association tests. Some IMGT-functional V segments, including TRBV6-2 and TRBV6-3, could not be told apart with the 87-base-pair reads, so those segments were excluded. Immune exposure information for the cohort was limited to CMV serostatus. The classifier was reported to diagnose cytomegalovirus status with high specificity and sensitivity in both the original and validation cohorts. A later analysis found that HLA-associated TCR beta chains were more clonally expanded and had lower generation probabilities than equally common non-associated chains. The sequencing pipeline was judged likely to have produced a cluster of highly shared sequence variants as a technical artifact. A further reported finding was that TCR beta sequences accurately predicted the HLA-A and HLA-B alleles for most subjects in the first cohort. In a later analysis, the rate of TCR association differed among HLA loci, with DRB1 alleles having the most associated TCRs and HLA-C alleles having the fewest. Correlated functional status among segregating V segments might reflect linkage disequilibrium, but an unknown experimental factor could not be ruled out. According to a later analysis, most CMV-associated TCR beta chains appeared to be HLA-restricted, and the HLA associations seemed to be driven largely by CMV exposure.

The library came from the immunoSEQ multiplex PCR assay. For the multiplex PCR, a mixture combining 60 forward primers for TCR Vbeta segments and 13 reverse primers for TCR Jbeta segments was used. The CDR3 region of rearranged TCR beta genes was amplified from genomic DNA by a multiplex PCR assay. On the Illumina HiSeq System, the amplified TCR beta libraries were sequenced as 87-base-pair reads. Concerning the study's data processing: Across the 670 or so repertoires, a later analysis counted some 81 million unique TCR beta chains, around 11 million of which were shared by at least two donors. Raw reads were error-corrected and collapsed into unique sequences with a nearest-neighbor algorithm that merged closely related sequences to remove PCR and sequencing errors. To assign V, D and J gene segments, CDR3 sequences were aligned to IMGT reference sequences. For a sequence to be retained, at least a six-nucleotide match to both a V gene segment and a J gene segment was required. Rearrangements were classified as productive when the CDR3 lacked stop codons and remained in frame with V and J, and all other rearrangements were classified as non-productive. Following IMGT convention, CDR3 was defined as the stretch from the second conserved V-encoded cysteine to the conserved J-encoded phenylalanine. In an earlier analysis of around 540 of the donors, sequences lacking an unambiguous match to a single V gene segment were excluded. In an earlier analysis of approximately 590 of the donors, a V segment was called functional when productive rearrangements were above 56.7%, and segregating when the standard deviation between donors exceeded 5%. A statistical classification framework was built for diagnosing cytomegalovirus status from the catalog of TCR beta chain sequences. In a later analysis, V and J genes were assigned by comparing TCR nucleotide sequences against IMGT/GENE-DB human TR gene sequences. In a later analysis, CDR3 sequences and most-parsimonious VDJ recombination scenarios were assigned using the TCRdist pipeline. In a later analysis, each TCR beta chain was defined by its CDR3 amino acid sequence together with its V-gene family, and reads without a unique V-gene family were excluded. As a way to deal with suspected cross-contamination and a sequencing artifact, a later analysis dropped hundreds of nucleotide sequences that were highly shared and had low generation probability. In a later analysis, a clonal expansion index for each public chain was calculated from normalized within-repertoire ranks of inferred template counts. Generation probabilities in a later analysis came from a VDJ recombination model fitted to out-of-frame rearrangements, and those results were checked against IGoR. Hypergeometric tests were used in a later analysis to score TCR-TCR, TCR-HLA and TCR-CMV co-occurrence, with a repertoire-size bias correction applied to the TCR pairs. To estimate false discovery rates, a later analysis permuted the HLA or CMV assignments 20 times. In a later analysis, co-occurring TCRs were grouped using DBSCAN, and TCRdist sequence similarity was added for clustering within HLA-allele-positive subsets. Co-occurrence clustering excluded repertoires with fewer than 30,000 or more than 120,000 public chains, plus five with anomalous nucleotide sharing. TCRdb carries this immuneACCESS record with in-frame sequences only. Its versions omit some clonotypes, under half of them owing to an unresolved V gene in the studies checked, with the rest unexplained. That table is the source of V, J and clone size, and D and trimming were worked out from the DNA. In this sample the table shows about 160,000 clones, 82% of which occur a single time. The top ten clones comprise approximately 1% of the sample.

The germline V gene specifies SGDLS as CDR1 and YYNGEE as CDR2. V is reduced by 3 bases and J by 3 bases, leaving a spacing of 12 bases between them. The CDR3 holds 15 amino acids from the cysteine to the phenylalanine. CDR3 DNA only is kept here, 45 bases in frame from base 1. The cohort consisted of 600 to 750 healthy bone marrow donors. Cohort members were all nominally healthy when sampled, although unrecorded immune exposures were likely present. The donor was CMV seropositive and was included in the group of 300 or so seropositive cohort members. Each donor provided a peripheral blood sample, and peripheral blood mononuclear cells were used for TCR beta sequencing. Genomic DNA was extracted from the blood cell samples with the Qiagen DNeasy Blood Extraction Kit. Regarding this clone: The antigen this receptor binds is unknown. The sample holds no much larger clone one base away, and base qualities are not on file.

The sequencing input was PBMCs. This sequence originates from a girl aged 2 to 9 in good health and CMV-seropositive. Recombination connected TRBV9 to TRBJ1-4; D gene: possibly TRBD1, on 6 matching bases. The CDR3 has the sequence CASSGGLAPNEKLFF. The nucleotide sequence is given as TGTGCCAGCAGCGGGGGGCTTGCCCCTAATGAAAAACTGTTTTTT. The full variable domain, with segments outside the CDR3 supplied by the reference TRBV9 and TRBJ1-4 proteins, appears as DSGVTQTPKHLITATGQRVTLRCSPRSGDLSVYWYQQSLDQGLQFLIQYYNGEERAKGNILERFSAQQFPDLHSELNLSSLELGDSALYFCASSGGLAPNEKLFFGSGTQLSVL.